This T cell receptor (beta chain) was sequenced for a study of yellow fever vaccine responses in identical twins. This clonotype was seen more than once but under ten times. Its antigen remains unknown. Germline V CDR1 and CDR2: DFQATT, SNEGSKA (reference sequence). V was trimmed by 5 bases and J by 2 bases, leaving 10 bases between them. The CDR3 extends over 13 amino acids. Via MiXCR, TCRdb re-called the RT-PCR reads, giving one row per CDR3 protein. The repertoire includes about 19,000 distinct CDR3 sequences, around 76% of them detected once, and about 2.4% sits in the top ten. Study-level findings and limits: Vaccine T cell responses of twins reportedly seemed partly convergent and partly personalized.

V and J are TRBV20-1 and TRBJ1-5; D remains ambiguous. Material: T cells from blood (PBMCs), unsorted or a sorted subset (not recorded which), obtained before or after yellow fever vaccination (not recorded which). The receptor was derived from a woman under 30 who received the yellow fever vaccine. This chain's CDR3 is CSAPGQGNQPQHF. The CDR3 DNA reads as TGCAGTGCTCCCGGGCAGGGCAATCAGCCCCAGCATTTT.